The entry below gives a single T cell receptor beta chain sequence along with its context. Antigen unknown. Unique molecular identifiers featured in how the TCRbeta library was prepared. TCRdb re-derived calls from the PCR reads in MiXCR, one entry per CDR3 protein. This table has over 80,000 distinct CDR3 sequences, 20% to 25% appearing once. This sample is drawn from a study of T-cell reconstitution after alpha-beta-depleted transplantation in children. The study's findings and limits: By one year post-transplant, T-cell counts and diversity largely arose from T cells that were newly produced. After transplant, at about two months, alpha-beta T cells were reportedly derived from several hundred expanded graft clones.

Germline loops: CDR1 SNHLY, CDR2 FYNNEI. The V end was cut by 2 bases, the J end by 6 bases, with 11 bases between. The CDR3 totals 14 residues. The starting material was PBMCs, obtained before TCRalphabeta/CD19-depleted stem cell transplant. The clonotype was recovered from a boy aged 2 to 10 with acute lymphoblastic leukemia, due to receive a stem cell transplant. The chain recombines TRBV2 with TRBJ1-5, with unresolved D. CDR3 DNA: TGTGCCAGCAGTGAAATGGTGGCTTTTCAGCCCCAGCATTTT. It is translated as CASSEMVAFQPQHF. Using reference TRBV2 and TRBJ1-5 for the parts outside the CDR3, the full variable domain is EPEVTQTPSHQVTQMGQEVILRCVPISNHLYFYWYRQILGQKVEFLVSFYNNEISEKSEIFDDQFSVERPDGSNFTLKIRSTKLEDSAMYFCASSEMVAFQPQHFGDGTRLSIL.